Given below is one TCR beta chain in context. These data are taken from a study of Ad26.COV2.S vaccination and SARS-CoV-2 variants. Across the whole study: Donor was in the COV1001 Ad26.COV2.S trial arm. Into the muscle, Ad26.COV2.S was dosed once or twice, 56 days apart.

V lost 4 bases to trimming and J lost 6 bases; unmatched junction nucleotides: 11. The CDR3 covers 15 residues. Germline V lookup: CDR1 SGHAT, CDR2 FQNNGV. Stated treatment: about 20 received Ad26.COV2.S at low or high dose, single or two shots; roughly 5 received placebo; per-sample allocation not given. Sampling was done on day 63 after the first vaccine or placebo injection. An Ad26 vector carrying the Wuhan-strain SARS-CoV-2 spike served as the vaccine. Sequencing used immunoSEQ multiplex PCR; TCRdb keeps in-frame clones, though not all of them. The repertoire includes 400,000 or so clones, more than 85% of them detected once, and 3% to 4.5% sits in the top ten.

Sequencing was performed on peripheral blood, taken in a trial of Ad26.COV2.S vaccine versus placebo. The chain combines TRBV11-2 with TRBJ2-5; 7 nucleotides line up with TRBD1. The receptor's source is a person between 18 and 65 years old who received the Ad26.COV2.S COVID-19 vaccine or a placebo. The CDR3 bases are TGTGCCAGCAGCTCGCGAAGGGGGCTGGGGAAGACCCAGTACTTC. Translating gives CASSSRRGLGKTQYF. Complete variable domain (other parts from reference TRBV11-2 and TRBJ2-5): EAGVAQSPRYKIIEKRQSVAFWCNPISGHATLYWYQQILGQGPKLLIQFQNNGVVDDSQLPKDRFSAERLKGVDSTLKIQPAKLEDSAVYLCASSSRRGLGKTQYFGPGTRLLVL.